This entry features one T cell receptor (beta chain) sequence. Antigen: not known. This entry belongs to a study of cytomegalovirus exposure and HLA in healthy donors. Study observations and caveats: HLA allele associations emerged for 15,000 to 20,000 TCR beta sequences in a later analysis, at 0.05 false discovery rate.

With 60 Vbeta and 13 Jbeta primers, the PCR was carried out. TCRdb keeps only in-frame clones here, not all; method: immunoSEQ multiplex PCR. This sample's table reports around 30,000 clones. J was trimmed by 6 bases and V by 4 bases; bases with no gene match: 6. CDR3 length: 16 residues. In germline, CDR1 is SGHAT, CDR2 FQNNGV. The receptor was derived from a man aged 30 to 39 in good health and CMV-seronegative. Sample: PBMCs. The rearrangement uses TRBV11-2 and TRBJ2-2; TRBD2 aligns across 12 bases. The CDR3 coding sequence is TGTGCCAGCAGCTCCAGGGGGACTAGCGGGTCCGGGGAGCTGTTTTTT. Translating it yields CASSSRGTSGSGELFF.